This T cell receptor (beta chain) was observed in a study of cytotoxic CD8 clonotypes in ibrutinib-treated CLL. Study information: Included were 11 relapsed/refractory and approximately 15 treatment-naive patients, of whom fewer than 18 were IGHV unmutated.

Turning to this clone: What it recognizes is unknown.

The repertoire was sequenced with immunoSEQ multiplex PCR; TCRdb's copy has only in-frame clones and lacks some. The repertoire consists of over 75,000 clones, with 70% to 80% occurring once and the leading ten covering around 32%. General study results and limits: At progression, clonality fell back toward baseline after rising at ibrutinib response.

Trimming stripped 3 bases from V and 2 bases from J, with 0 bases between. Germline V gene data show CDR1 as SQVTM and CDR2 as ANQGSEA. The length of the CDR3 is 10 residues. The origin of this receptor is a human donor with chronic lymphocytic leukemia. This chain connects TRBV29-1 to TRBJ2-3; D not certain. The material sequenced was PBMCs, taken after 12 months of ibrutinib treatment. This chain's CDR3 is CSVDTDTQYF. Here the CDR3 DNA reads TGCAGCGTTGACACAGATACGCAGTATTTT.